This T cell receptor (beta chain) was documented in a study of brain T cells in children with intractable seizures. Study-level findings and limits: Only CDR3 sequence similarity suggested viral specificity, without known HCMV serostatus.

There are 16 residues in the CDR3. Per the germline V gene, CDR1 is ENHRY and CDR2 is SYGVKD. With 4 bases clipped from V and 0 bases from J, the junction kept 5 bases outside the gene matches. About this clone: Its matching antigen is unknown.

Sequencing was limited to surgery cases with top T cell transcript signatures in brain tissue. Method: immunoSEQ multiplex PCR; TCRdb's copy keeps in-frame clones and lacks some. Of about 80,000 clones in the sample, approximately 89% were seen once. V usage is TRBV10-3 and J usage is TRBJ1-3, with TRBD1 matching over 8 bases. This specimen was peripheral blood, taken at surgery. The TCR was taken from a girl aged 2-10 years with Rasmussen encephalitis and intractable seizures. CDR3 nucleotides: TGTGCCATCAGTGGGACAGGGATTGTCTCTGGAAACACCATATATTTT. It codes for CAISGTGIVSGNTIYF.